This is a list of T cell receptor beta chains from one sample in a study of T-cell reconstitution after alpha-beta-depleted transplantation in children. TCRdb passed the PCR reads through MiXCR, listing each CDR3 protein once. This sample has 250,000 or so distinct CDR3 sequences, with about 24% found just once. This specimen was PBMCs, mostly from graft donor cells, taken 360 days after TCRalphabeta/CD19-depleted stem cell transplant. The receptors shown here come from a female patient between 2 and 15 years old who had a stem cell transplant for congenital amegakaryocytic thrombocytopenia, so the T cells may come from the graft donor. The CDR3 runs from the conserved cysteine through the conserved F or W. The D gene is left open where the match is weak. Size tells how often a clone was seen (once, few, many) or the class of an expanded clone, and some rows leave it out.

D,V,size,J,DNA,CDR3
NA,TRBV6-5,NA,TRBJ2-1,TGTGCCAGCAGTTACACGGTGGCGGGCGCCTACAATGAGCAGTTCTTC,CASSYTVAGAYNEQFF
NA,TRBV11-1,NA,TRBJ2-1,TGTGCCAGCAGCTCTCTAGGAAGAACTACAACCTCCTACAATGAGCAGTTCTTC,CASSSLGRTTTSYNEQFF
TRBD2,TRBV25-1,few,TRBJ2-3,TGTGCCAGCAGTGTGGTAGCGGGTAAGGATACGCAGTATTTT,CASSVVAGKDTQYF
NA,TRBV3-1,few,TRBJ1-1,TGTGCCAGCAGCCAAACGAGCGGCACTGAAGCTTTCTTT,CASSQTSGTEAFF
NA,TRBV4-3,few,TRBJ2-2,TGCGCCAGCAGCCAAGGGGCGGGTATGAACACCGGGGAGCTGTTTTTT,CASSQGAGMNTGELFF
NA,TRBV9,NA,TRBJ1-4,TGTGCCAGCAGCGCTACTGGGACCGCGGAAAAACTGTTTTTT,CASSATGTAEKLFF
NA,TRBV11-3,NA,TRBJ2-2,TGTGCCAGCAGCTTAAATGTCGGGGAGCTGTTTTTT,CASSLNVGELFF
TRBD2,TRBV5-1,NA,TRBJ2-7,TGCGCCAGCAGCTTGGATCGGGAGGGCCAATCTTTCTACGAGCAGTACTTC,CASSLDREGQSFYEQYF
NA,TRBV5-1,NA,TRBJ2-3,TGCGCCAGCAGCACAGACAGGAGCACAGATACGCAGTATTTT,CASSTDRSTDTQYF
NA,TRBV6-6,few,TRBJ2-1,TGTGCCAGCAGTTATGTGGTTGAGCAGTTCTTC,CASSYVVEQFF
NA,TRBV11-2,few,TRBJ1-1,TGTGCCAGCACCCTTTTCTTGTACGGCTCTGAAGCTTTCTTT,CASTLFLYGSEAFF
TRBD2,TRBV3-1,NA,TRBJ2-1,TGTGCCAGCAGCCCGACGGGACTAGCGGGAAGCAGGTTCTTC,CASSPTGLAGSRFF
NA,TRBV29-1,NA,TRBJ1-1,TGCAGCGCTAGCACAGGGAACACTGAAGCTTTCTTT,CSASTGNTEAFF
NA,TRBV4-1,NA,TRBJ2-7,TGCGCCAGCAGCCAAGAGACTCTTAGCTCCTACGAGCAGTACTTC,CASSQETLSSYEQYF
NA,TRBV7-2,NA,TRBJ2-6,TGTGCCAGCAGCTTAGCGTCGTCAGGGGCGGGGGCCAACGTCCTGACTTTC,CASSLASSGAGANVLTF
TRBD2,TRBV28,many,TRBJ2-3,TGTGCCAGCAGCCTTACCCGGACTAGCGGGGGCTACTCAGATACGCAGTATTTT,CASSLTRTSGGYSDTQYF
TRBD1,TRBV20-1,NA,TRBJ1-1,TGCAGTGCTCCTTTGACAGGGGTGGCTTTCTTT,CSAPLTGVAFF
NA,TRBV20-1,few,TRBJ2-5,TGCAGTGCTAGAGATGTGGGGAACCAAGAGACCCAGTACTTC,CSARDVGNQETQYF
TRBD2,TRBV20-1,few,TRBJ2-1,TGCAGTGCTAGTCTTCAGGGCGGAGACGGGAGGGCCCCCCATGAGCAGTTCTTC,CSASLQGGDGRAPHEQFF
NA,TRBV5-1,many,TRBJ1-1,TGCGCCAGCAGCTTCATCTCGGGCACTGAAGCTTTCTTT,CASSFISGTEAFF
NA,TRBV20-1,few,TRBJ2-1,TGCAGTGTCAAGAAACCAGCGGTAAACAATGAGCAGTTCTTC,CSVKKPAVNNEQFF
TRBD1,TRBV12-3/TRBV12-4,NA,TRBJ2-7,TGTGCCAGCAGTCGGACAGGGGTAGTGGGCCGCTCCTACGAGCAGTACTTC,CASSRTGVVGRSYEQYF
NA,TRBV25-1,once,TRBJ2-3,TGTGCCAGCAGCGCCACCGGGGGGCCCCTACCAGATACGCAGTATTTT,CASSATGGPLPDTQYF
TRBD1,TRBV12-3/TRBV12-4,many,TRBJ2-7,TGTGCCAGCAGTTTAGCGGAGGAGACAGGGACCTACGAGCAGTACTTC,CASSLAEETGTYEQYF
TRBD1,TRBV28,NA,TRBJ2-5,TGTGCCAGCAGTTCGGACAGGACCCAAGAGACCCAGTACTTC,CASSSDRTQETQYF
TRBD2,TRBV4-1,NA,TRBJ2-5,TGCGCCAGCAGCCAAATAGCGGGGGAAGAGACCCAGTACTTC,CASSQIAGEETQYF
NA,TRBV2,once,TRBJ1-2,TGTGCCAGCATCCCGGTTGCGGGACATACTGGCTACACCTTC,CASIPVAGHTGYTF
TRBD1,TRBV27,few,TRBJ1-2,TGTGCCAGCAGTAGCAGGGGGCCGGCCTATGGCTACACCTTC,CASSSRGPAYGYTF
NA,TRBV5-4,NA,TRBJ1-5,TGTGCCAGCAGCAAGGACGGTAGCCTCAATCAGCCCCAGCATTTT,CASSKDGSLNQPQHF
NA,TRBV20-1,many,TRBJ2-7,TGCAGTGCTAGAGGAGTTCAGGCCAGAACCTACGAGCAGTACTTC,CSARGVQARTYEQYF
TRBD2,TRBV4-2,few,TRBJ2-3,TGTGCCAGCAGCCAAGATACTAGCGGATTAACAGATACGCAGTATTTT,CASSQDTSGLTDTQYF
NA,TRBV5-1,few,TRBJ2-7,TGCGCCAGCAGCTTGCTTTCAGGTGGAGTCTCCTACGAGCAGTACTTC,CASSLLSGGVSYEQYF
TRBD1,TRBV20-1,NA,TRBJ2-7,TGCAGTGCTCGCCGGGACAGAATATACGAGCAGTACTTC,CSARRDRIYEQYF
NA,TRBV5-1,NA,TRBJ1-6,TGCGCCAGCAGCCCTGGGAGGGGGTCGGGGAACGATAATTCACCCCTCCACTTT,CASSPGRGSGNDNSPLHF
NA,TRBV20-1,many,TRBJ1-1,TGCAGTGCTAAAGACACATCAGCTTTCTTT,CSAKDTSAFF
TRBD2,TRBV20-1,NA,TRBJ2-7,TGCAGTGCTATCGGACTAGCGGGGATCTACGAGCAGTACTTC,CSAIGLAGIYEQYF
NA,TRBV5-1,few,TRBJ2-4,TGCGCCAGCAGCTTGCTGAGCCTCGGGCTAGCCAAAAACATTCAGTACTTC,CASSLLSLGLAKNIQYF
NA,TRBV20-1,NA,TRBJ2-3,TGCAGTGCTAGCCCATTTTTCGCGGGATCAGATACGCAGTATTTT,CSASPFFAGSDTQYF
NA,TRBV24-1,many,TRBJ2-3,TGTGCCACCAGTGATGAGCTCGAGCTTTCAGATACGCAGTATTTT,CATSDELELSDTQYF
TRBD1,TRBV20-1,NA,TRBJ1-6,TGCAGTGCTAGAGATCTGCGGCAGGGGGATTCACCCCTCCACTTT,CSARDLRQGDSPLHF
TRBD1,TRBV28,few,TRBJ2-7,TGTGCCAGCAGTACAAACAGGGGAGTCAGGCGGTACTTC,CASSTNRGVRRYF
NA,TRBV12-3/TRBV12-4,NA,TRBJ2-1,TGTGCCAGCAGTTTAGAGGGCAGGGGGGGCAATGAGCAGTTCTTC,CASSLEGRGGNEQFF
NA,TRBV4-1,many,TRBJ2-2,TGCGCCAGCAGCCAAGCTAGGTTGATGATCGGGGAGCTGTTTTTT,CASSQARLMIGELFF
NA,TRBV12-3/TRBV12-4,many,TRBJ2-7,TGTGCCAGCAGGCCAACAGGGCTCTACGAGCAGTACTTC,CASRPTGLYEQYF
NA,TRBV7-2,NA,TRBJ2-5,TGTGCCAGCAGCACCCGGGGAAAAGAGACCCAGTACTTC,CASSTRGKETQYF
TRBD2,TRBV15,NA,TRBJ2-1,TGTGCCACCAGCAGACCCCAGAGCGGGGGGGCCCATGAGCAGTTCTTC,CATSRPQSGGAHEQFF
NA,TRBV4-2,many,TRBJ1-4,TGTGCCAGCGTCAATACCGACGGTGGTAATGAAAAACTGTTTTTT,CASVNTDGGNEKLFF
NA,TRBV7-3,many,TRBJ2-2,TGTGCCAGCAGCCCGACAGTCACCGGGGAGCTGTTTTTT,CASSPTVTGELFF
NA,TRBV24-1,few,TRBJ2-3,TGTGCCACCAGTGATCGGACCCCAAGCACCACAGATACGCAGTATTTT,CATSDRTPSTTDTQYF
NA,TRBV20-1,NA,TRBJ1-1,TGCAGTGCCCGCATGGGGGGGATGAACACTGAAGCTTTCTTT,CSARMGGMNTEAFF
NA,TRBV10-3,NA,TRBJ2-7,TGTGCCATCAGTGAGTCGGTTAGGGCCGCTGCCTACGAGCAGTACTTC,CAISESVRAAAYEQYF
NA,TRBV14,few,TRBJ2-3,TGTGCCAGCAGTCTTGTGACTGAAAGCACAGATACGCAGTATTTT,CASSLVTESTDTQYF